This T cell receptor beta chain was captured in a study of blood T cell repertoires in COVID-19. V lost 4 bases, J lost 5 bases, and 20 bases lay in between. The germline V gene has CDR1 SGHVS and CDR2 FQNEAQ. This CDR3 contains 17 residues. Seattle participants joined during active infection and were tracked over time. The repertoire was sequenced with immunoSEQ multiplex PCR; TCRdb's copy has only in-frame clones and lacks some. The profile shows about 130,000 clones, 70% to 80% of them singletons. Sequenced input: peripheral blood. This receptor was identified in a woman in her seventies with COVID-19, enrolled during active disease. The J gene is TRBJ1-4, the V gene TRBV7-8; a possible D gene is TRBD1 (6 bases). In DNA, the CDR3 is TGTGCCAGCAGCTCACGGGGTCGGGGGGCCGGGAATGAAAAACTGTTTTTT. Translating gives CASSSRGRGAGNEKLFF.